The 8 T cell receptor beta chains below were found in one sample sequenced in a study of Graves' ophthalmopathy and Graves' hyperthyroidism. Transcripts of RNA were the source for amplifying TCR beta CDR3 regions. After a first-round RT-PCR with HTBI primers, a second-round multiplex PCR was run. One entry per CDR3 protein, called by TCRdb with MiXCR from the multiplex PCR reads. The sample yields 400,000 to 450,000 distinct CDR3 sequences, approximately 21% seen once. Sequenced: peripheral blood. Receptor source: a woman aged 18-29 years with stable Graves' hyperthyroidism.

This clonotype was seen repeatedly, ten times or more. The CDR3 reads CASSFGHSGNTIYF. The DNA of the CDR3 is TGTGCCAGCAGTTTCGGTCACTCTGGAAACACCATATATTTT. The chain employs TRBV12-3 or TRBV12-4 and TRBJ1-3; D not certain. Between the trimmed V and J ends, which lost 3 bases and 0 bases, there was a span of 6 bases. The CDR3 has 14 residues.

The chain links TRBV12-3 or TRBV12-4 to TRBJ1-1; 7 bases line up with TRBD1. This CDR3 is 16 amino acids long. Losses at the gene ends were 4 bases for V and 5 bases for J; bases not matched to a gene: 13. CDR3 in DNA: TGTGCCAGCAGTTCGGACAGGTGGACCCCGGGGACTGAAGCTTTCTTT. Its protein product is CASSSDRWTPGTEAFF.

The J gene is TRBJ1-1, the V gene TRBV6-2 or TRBV6-3, with unresolved D. The length of the CDR3 is 16 residues. The V gene lost 1 base and the J gene lost 2 bases, with 14 bases spanning the gap. Germline values: CDR1 MNHEY, CDR2 SVGEGT. CDR3 amino acids: CASSYLPIIGNTEAFF. The CDR3 nucleotides read TGTGCCAGCAGTTACTTACCTATTATAGGAAACACTGAAGCTTTCTTT.

This clonotype came up many times. The V gene is TRBV20-1, the J gene TRBJ2-3; 8 positions agree with TRBD2. The CDR3 runs to 16 residues. The V gene end was trimmed by 3 bases and the J gene end by 3 bases; junction bases not matched to a gene: 11. Germline V CDR1 and CDR2: DFQATT, SNEGSKA (reference sequence). The CDR3: CSASSLSGRRTDTQYF. As DNA, the CDR3 is TGCAGTGCTAGTTCCCTAAGCGGGAGACGAACAGATACGCAGTATTTT.

This clonotype was picked up many times. The CDR3 sequence is CASKREGTQYF. In nucleotides, the CDR3 is TGTGCCAGCAAACGTGAGGGGACCCAGTACTTC. The gene calls are TRBV6-1 and TRBJ2-5; weak D call: TRBD2 (5 bases). The V gene lost 7 bases and the J gene lost 7 bases, with 10 bases spanning the gap. Germline assignment: CDR1 MNHNS and CDR2 SASEGT. The CDR3 is 11 residues long.

This clonotype was seen at least ten times. The rearrangement uses TRBV6-5 and TRBJ1-2; D is perhaps TRBD1 (5 bases). There are 11 residues in the CDR3. Germline V gene lookup returns CDR1 MNHEY and CDR2 SVGAGI. V lost 7 bases and J lost 4, with 7 bases in between. The CDR3 DNA sequence: TGTGCCAGCACCGACAGCTATGGCTACACCTTC. Translation gives CASTDSYGYTF.

This clonotype has at least ten counts. The chain employs TRBV12-3 or TRBV12-4 and TRBJ2-5; D uncertain. V was cut by 5 bases and J by 2 bases, with 18 bases left in between. The CDR3 length is 16 residues. The CDR3 is CASSTTDFRTQETQYF. DNA for the CDR3: TGTGCCAGCAGTACGACCGACTTTCGAACTCAAGAGACCCAGTACTTC.

This clonotype was seen repeatedly, ten times or more. The chain links TRBV12-3 or TRBV12-4 to TRBJ2-7; TRBD1 aligns across 7 bases. This CDR3 spans 15 amino acids. V shed 5 bases and J 3 bases; nucleotides not matched to a gene: 10. The DNA for the CDR3 is TGTGCCAGCAGTCAGGGACAGTTGAAGGACTACGAGCAGTACTTC. The encoded protein is CASSQGQLKDYEQYF.